The TCR beta chain under discussion was sequenced for a study of T-cell reconstitution after alpha-beta-depleted transplantation in children (dated by TCRdb to between 2015 and 2016). The study in broad terms: The study quantitatively tracked T-cell immune reconstitution after TCRalphabeta/CD19-depleted allogeneic hematopoietic cell transplantation in children using TCR repertoire profiling.

Paper-wide results and their limitations: The high TCRbeta diversity at day 60 in some patients was ascribed to recipient T cells and intrathymic progenitors that had survived conditioning. Over the following months the frequencies of hyperexpanded clones went down, and after one year T-cell counts and TCRbeta diversity were mostly credited to newly produced T cells. The apparently early recovery of alphabetaT-cell counts about two months after transplant reportedly depended on only several hundred rapidly expanded clones that came from non-depleted graft cells.

CDR1 is given as SGHRS and CDR2 as YFSETQ, both from the germline V gene. V loses 1 base at its end and J loses 8 bases; junction bases beyond the gene matches: 2. The CDR3 has 13 amino acids, counting the end cysteine and phenylalanine. The entry retains the CDR3 DNA only, 39 bases that are in frame from base 1. There are a few counts of this clonotype. Its antigen has not been determined. Base qualities are not at hand, and no much larger clone is one base apart. Sample treatment or condition, as interpreted from the label and publication: allogeneic hematopoietic cell transplantation with graft depleted of TCRalphabeta T cells and CD19 B cells. The children who served as transplant recipients had been given grafts of TCRalphabeta/CD19-depleted allogeneic hematopoietic cells. Library creation used PCR. These reads were obtained on an Illumina HiSeq 2500. Molecular barcoding was employed in the preparation of TCR libraries, with unique molecular identifiers being used to normalize TCRbeta repertoire quantification. TCRdb reprocessed the public reads (quality trimming at Q25 with fastp, clone calling with MiXCR) and kept in-frame beta chains. Here each entry gathers all rows of one CDR3 protein and keeps the most common genes and DNA. The sample has over 200,000 distinct CDR3 sequences on record, around a sixth of them singletons. 43% of the sample belongs to the ten largest clones.

The V and J genes are TRBV5-1 and TRBJ2-1, with TRBD1 identical over 8 junction bases. This sequence was found in a male patient aged 2-15 years who had a stem cell transplant for acute lymphoblastic leukemia, so the T cells may come from the graft donor. This specimen was PBMCs, mostly from graft donor cells, taken 360 days after TCRalphabeta/CD19-depleted stem cell transplant. The DNA sequence follows: TGCGCCAGCAGCTTGATCAGGGGGCATGAGCAGTTCTTC. This gives the protein CASSLIRGHEQFF. The reference TRBV5-1 and TRBJ2-1 proteins fill in what lies around the CDR3, so the full variable domain reads KAGVTQTPRYLIKTRGQQVTLSCSPISGHRSVSWYQQTPGQGLQFLFEYFSETQRNKGNFPGRFSGRQFSNSRSEMNVSTLELGDSALYLCASSLIRGHEQFFGPGTRLTVL.